This TCR beta chain was documented in a study of blood T cell repertoires in COVID-19. Germline CDR1 reads MGHRA; CDR2 reads YSYEKL. Trimming removed 5 bases from V and 2 bases from J; junction bases left unmatched: 3. The CDR3 has 13 amino acids. Authors' data handling: Amplification from reference gene primers served as the basis for estimated nucleated cell counts. Profiling relied on immunoSEQ multiplex PCR, and the TCRdb table lists in-frame clones only, not all of them. That table gives V, J and clone size, and the DNA gave D and trimming. The repertoire holds roughly 260,000 clones, with more than 85% as singletons.

The receptor was derived from a person aged 18 to 29 with COVID-19, enrolled during active disease. The sample taken for sequencing was peripheral blood. The chain uses TRBV4-1 and TRBJ2-7; 7 bases map to TRBD1. CDR3 coding DNA: TGCGCCAGCAGCGAGGACAGGCCCTACGAGCAGTACTTC. Its translation is CASSEDRPYEQYF.